The source of this TCR beta chain is a study of cytomegalovirus exposure and HLA in healthy donors. Study-wide context: There were approximately 80 million unique TCRs (from HLA-typed donors) in an early data release.

PCR employed 60 Vbeta and 13 Jbeta primers. Measured with immunoSEQ multiplex PCR; TCRdb has only the in-frame clones, and not every one. This table has 130,000 to 150,000 clones, 80% appearing once. Germline trimming cut 4 bases from V and 5 bases from J; bases unmatched to any gene: 8. Germline CDR1 and CDR2: SGHKS and YYEKEE (reference sequence). The CDR3 totals 15 residues. The origin of this receptor is a middle-aged man in good health and CMV-seronegative. Sequencing was carried out using PBMCs. This chain links TRBV5-5 with TRBJ1-2; 10 positions match TRBD1. CDR3 region: CASSPDRGKVYGYTF. The CDR3 coding sequence is TGTGCCAGCAGCCCGGACAGGGGGAAAGTATATGGCTACACCTTC.